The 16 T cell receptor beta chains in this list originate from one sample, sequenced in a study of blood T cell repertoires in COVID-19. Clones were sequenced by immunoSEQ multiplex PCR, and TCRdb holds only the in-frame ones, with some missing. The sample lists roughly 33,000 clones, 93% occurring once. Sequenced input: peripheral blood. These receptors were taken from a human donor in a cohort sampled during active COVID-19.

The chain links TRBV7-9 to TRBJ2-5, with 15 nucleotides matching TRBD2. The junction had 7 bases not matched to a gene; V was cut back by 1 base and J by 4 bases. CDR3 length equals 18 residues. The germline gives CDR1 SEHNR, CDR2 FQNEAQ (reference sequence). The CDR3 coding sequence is TGTGCCAGCAGCTTAGGGTGGACTAGCGGGAGGGCAAGAGAGACCCAGTACTTC. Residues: CASSLGWTSGRARETQYF.

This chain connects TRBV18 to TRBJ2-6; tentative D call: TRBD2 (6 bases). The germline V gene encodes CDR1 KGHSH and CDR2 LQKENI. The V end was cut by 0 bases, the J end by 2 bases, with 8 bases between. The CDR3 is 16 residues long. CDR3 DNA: TGTGCCAGCTCACCACCGTGGGGGGCTGGGGCCAACGTCCTGACTTTC. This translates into CASSPPWGAGANVLTF.

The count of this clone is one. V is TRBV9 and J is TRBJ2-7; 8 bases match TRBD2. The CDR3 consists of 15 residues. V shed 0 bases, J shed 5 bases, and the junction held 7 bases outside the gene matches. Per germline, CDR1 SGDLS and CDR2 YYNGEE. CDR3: CASSVGGSGSNEQYF. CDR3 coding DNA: TGTGCCAGCAGCGTAGGAGGGAGCGGGAGCAACGAGCAGTACTTC.

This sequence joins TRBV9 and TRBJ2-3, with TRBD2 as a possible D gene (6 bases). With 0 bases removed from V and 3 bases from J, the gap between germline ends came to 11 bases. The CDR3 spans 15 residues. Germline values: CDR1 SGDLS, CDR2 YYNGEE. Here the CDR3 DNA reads TGTGCCAGCAGCGTAGACGGGGGAAAGACAGATACGCAGTATTTT. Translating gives CASSVDGGKTDTQYF.

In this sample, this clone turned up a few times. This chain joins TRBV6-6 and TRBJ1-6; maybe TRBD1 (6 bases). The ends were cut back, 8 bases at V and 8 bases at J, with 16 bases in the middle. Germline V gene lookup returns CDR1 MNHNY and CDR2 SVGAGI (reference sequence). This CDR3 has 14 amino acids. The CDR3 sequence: CASWGQGRDSPLHF. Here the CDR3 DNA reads TGTGCCAGCTGGGGGCAGGGGAGAGATTCACCCCTCCACTTT.

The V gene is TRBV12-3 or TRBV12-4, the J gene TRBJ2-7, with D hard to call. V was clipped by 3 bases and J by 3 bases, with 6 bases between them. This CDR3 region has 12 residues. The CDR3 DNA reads TGTGCCAGCAGTTTGTCAGGCTACGAGCAGTACTTC. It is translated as CASSLSGYEQYF.

The CDR3 loop reads CASKLESSYGYTF. DNA for the CDR3: TGTGCCAGCAAACTGGAGAGTAGCTATGGCTACACCTTC. The J gene is TRBJ1-2, the V gene TRBV2; no clear D. The CDR3 consists of 13 residues. Germline CDR1 reads SNHLY; CDR2 reads FYNNEI. Trimming took off 7 bases at V and 4 bases at J, with 13 bases between the two ends.

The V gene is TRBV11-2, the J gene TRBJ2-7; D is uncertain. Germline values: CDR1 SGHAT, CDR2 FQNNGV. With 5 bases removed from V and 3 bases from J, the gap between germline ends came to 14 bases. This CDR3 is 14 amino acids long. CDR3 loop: CASSPGWRSYEQYF. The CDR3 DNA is TGTGCCAGCAGCCCCGGTTGGCGGAGCTACGAGCAGTACTTC.

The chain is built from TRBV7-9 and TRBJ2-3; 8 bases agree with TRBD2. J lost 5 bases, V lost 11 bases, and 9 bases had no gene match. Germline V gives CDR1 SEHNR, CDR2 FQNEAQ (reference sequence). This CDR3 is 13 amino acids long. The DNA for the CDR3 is TGTGCCGCATCGACGGGGGGGCAAGATACGCAGTATTTT. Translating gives CAASTGGQDTQYF.

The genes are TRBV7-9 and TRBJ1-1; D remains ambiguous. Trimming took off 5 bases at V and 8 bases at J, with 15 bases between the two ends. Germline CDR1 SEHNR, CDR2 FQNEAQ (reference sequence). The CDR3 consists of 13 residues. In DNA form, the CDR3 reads TGTGCCAGCAGCGTCCGTTCGTTAGTGGAAGCTTTCTTT. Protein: CASSVRSLVEAFF.

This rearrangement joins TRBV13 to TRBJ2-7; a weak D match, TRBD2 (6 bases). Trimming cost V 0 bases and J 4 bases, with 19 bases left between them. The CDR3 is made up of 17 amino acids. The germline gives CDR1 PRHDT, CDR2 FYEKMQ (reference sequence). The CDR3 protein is CASSLGWDSQTEYEQYF. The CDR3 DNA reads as TGTGCCAGCAGCTTAGGTTGGGACTCCCAGACGGAATACGAGCAGTACTTC.

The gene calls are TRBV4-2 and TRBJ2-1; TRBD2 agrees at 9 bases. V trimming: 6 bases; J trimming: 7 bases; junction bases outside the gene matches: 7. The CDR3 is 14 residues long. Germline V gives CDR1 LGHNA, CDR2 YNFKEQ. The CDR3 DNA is TGTGCCAGCAGTGGCGGGGGGGTTGTGAATGAGCAGTTCTTC. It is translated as CASSGGGVVNEQFF.

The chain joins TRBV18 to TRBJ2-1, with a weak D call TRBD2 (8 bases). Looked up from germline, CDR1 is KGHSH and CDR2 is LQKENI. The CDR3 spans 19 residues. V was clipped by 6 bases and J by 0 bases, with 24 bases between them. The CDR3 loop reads CASSRGVLSGGTSYNEQFF. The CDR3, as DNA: TGTGCCAGCTCCAGGGGGGTCCTAAGCGGGGGTACCTCCTACAATGAGCAGTTCTTC.

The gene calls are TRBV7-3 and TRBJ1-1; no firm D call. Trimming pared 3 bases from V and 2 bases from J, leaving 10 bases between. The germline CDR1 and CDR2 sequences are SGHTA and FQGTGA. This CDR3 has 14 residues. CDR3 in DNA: TGTGCCAGCAGCTTGGGCCAGTCCAACACTGAAGCTTTCTTT. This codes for CASSLGQSNTEAFF.

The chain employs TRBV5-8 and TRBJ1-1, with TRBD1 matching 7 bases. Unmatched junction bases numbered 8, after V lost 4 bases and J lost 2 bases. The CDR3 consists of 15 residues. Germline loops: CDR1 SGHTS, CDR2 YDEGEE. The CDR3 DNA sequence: TGTGCCAGCAGCGCCCGACAGGGTGAAAACACTGAAGCTTTCTTT. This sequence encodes CASSARQGENTEAFF.

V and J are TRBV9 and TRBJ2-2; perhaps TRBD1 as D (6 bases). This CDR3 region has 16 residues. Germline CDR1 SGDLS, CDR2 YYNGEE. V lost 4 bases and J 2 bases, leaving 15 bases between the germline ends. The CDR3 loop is CASSRQVNPNTGELFF. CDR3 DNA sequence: TGTGCCAGCAGCAGACAGGTTAACCCCAACACCGGGGAGCTGTTTTTT.